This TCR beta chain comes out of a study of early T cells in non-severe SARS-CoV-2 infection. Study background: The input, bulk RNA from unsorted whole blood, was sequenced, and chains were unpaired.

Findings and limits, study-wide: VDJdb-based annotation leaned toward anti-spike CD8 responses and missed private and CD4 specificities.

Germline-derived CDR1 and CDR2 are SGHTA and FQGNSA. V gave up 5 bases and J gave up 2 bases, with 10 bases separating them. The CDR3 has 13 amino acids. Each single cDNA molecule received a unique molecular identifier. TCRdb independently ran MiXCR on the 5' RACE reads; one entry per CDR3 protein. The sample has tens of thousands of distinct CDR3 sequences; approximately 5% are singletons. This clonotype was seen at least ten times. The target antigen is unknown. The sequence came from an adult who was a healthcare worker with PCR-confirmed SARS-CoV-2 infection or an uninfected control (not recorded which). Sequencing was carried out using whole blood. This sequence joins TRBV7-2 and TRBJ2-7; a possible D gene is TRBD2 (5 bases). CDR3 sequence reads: CASSPAATYEQYF. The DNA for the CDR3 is TGTGCCAGCAGCCCAGCGGCCACCTACGAGCAGTACTTC.